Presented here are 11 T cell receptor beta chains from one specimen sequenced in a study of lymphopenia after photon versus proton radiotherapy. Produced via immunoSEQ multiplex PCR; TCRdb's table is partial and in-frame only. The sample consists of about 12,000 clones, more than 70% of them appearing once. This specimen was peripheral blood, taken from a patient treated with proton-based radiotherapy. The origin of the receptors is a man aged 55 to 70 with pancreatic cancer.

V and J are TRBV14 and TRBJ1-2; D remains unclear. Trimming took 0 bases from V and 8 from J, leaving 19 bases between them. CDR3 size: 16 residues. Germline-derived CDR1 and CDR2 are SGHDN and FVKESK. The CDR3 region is CASSQDLNRGVWGYTF. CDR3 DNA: TGTGCCAGCAGCCAAGATCTGAACAGAGGCGTTTGGGGCTACACCTTC.

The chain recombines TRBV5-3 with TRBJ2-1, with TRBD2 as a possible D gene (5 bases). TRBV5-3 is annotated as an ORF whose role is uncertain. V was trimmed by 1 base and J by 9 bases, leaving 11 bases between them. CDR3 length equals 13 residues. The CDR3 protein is CARSLWRRGEQFF. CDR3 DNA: TGTGCCAGAAGCTTGTGGAGACGGGGTGAGCAGTTCTTC.

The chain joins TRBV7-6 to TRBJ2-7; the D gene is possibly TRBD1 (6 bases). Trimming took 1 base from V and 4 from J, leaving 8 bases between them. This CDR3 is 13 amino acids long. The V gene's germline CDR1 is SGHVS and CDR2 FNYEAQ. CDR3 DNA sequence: TGTGCCAGCAGCTTAGGAGGGGGTTACGAGCAGTACTTC. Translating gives CASSLGGGYEQYF.

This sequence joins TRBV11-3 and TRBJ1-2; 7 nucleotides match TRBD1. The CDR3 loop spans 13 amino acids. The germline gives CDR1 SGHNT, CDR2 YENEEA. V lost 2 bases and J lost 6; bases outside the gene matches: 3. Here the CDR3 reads CASSLFQGDGYTF. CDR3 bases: TGTGCCAGCAGCTTATTCCAGGGGGATGGCTACACCTTC.

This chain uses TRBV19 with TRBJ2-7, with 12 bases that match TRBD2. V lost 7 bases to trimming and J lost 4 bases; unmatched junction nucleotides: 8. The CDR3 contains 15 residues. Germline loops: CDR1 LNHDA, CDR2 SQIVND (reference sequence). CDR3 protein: CASTLAGGPGYEQYF. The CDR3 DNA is TGTGCCAGTACTCTAGCGGGAGGGCCAGGGTACGAGCAGTACTTC.

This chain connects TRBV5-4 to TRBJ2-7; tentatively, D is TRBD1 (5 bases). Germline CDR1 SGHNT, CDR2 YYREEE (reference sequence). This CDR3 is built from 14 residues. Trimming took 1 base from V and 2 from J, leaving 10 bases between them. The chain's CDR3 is CASSLRQGAYEQYF. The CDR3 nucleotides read TGTGCCAGCAGCTTGAGGCAGGGTGCCTACGAGCAGTACTTC.

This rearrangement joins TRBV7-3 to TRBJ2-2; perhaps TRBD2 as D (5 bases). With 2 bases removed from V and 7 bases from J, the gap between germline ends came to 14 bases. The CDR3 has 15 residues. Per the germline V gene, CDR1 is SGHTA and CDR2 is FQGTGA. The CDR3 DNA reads TGTGCCAGCAGCTTATATCACGCGGGCGTCGGGGAGCTGTTTTTT. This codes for CASSLYHAGVGELFF.

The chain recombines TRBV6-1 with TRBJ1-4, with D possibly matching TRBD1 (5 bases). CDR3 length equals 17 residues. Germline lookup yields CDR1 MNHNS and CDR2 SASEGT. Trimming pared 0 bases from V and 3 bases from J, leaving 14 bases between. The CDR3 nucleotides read TGTGCCAGCAGTGAAGCGGGGGGAGGGTTTTCTAATGAAAAACTGTTTTTT. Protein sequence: CASSEAGGGFSNEKLFF.

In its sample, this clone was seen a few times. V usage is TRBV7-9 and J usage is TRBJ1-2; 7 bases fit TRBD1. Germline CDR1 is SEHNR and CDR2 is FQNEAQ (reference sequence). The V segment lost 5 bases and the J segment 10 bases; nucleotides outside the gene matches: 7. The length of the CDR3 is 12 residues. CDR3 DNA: TGTGCCAGCAGCGGACGGGACAGAATCTACACCTTC. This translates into CASSGRDRIYTF. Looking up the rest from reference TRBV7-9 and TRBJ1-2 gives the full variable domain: DTGVSQNPRHKITKRGQNVTFRCDPISEHNRLYWYRQTLGQGPEFLTYFQNEAQLEKSRLLSDRFSAERPKGSFSTLEIQRTEQGDSAMYLCASSGRDRIYTFGSGTRLTVV.

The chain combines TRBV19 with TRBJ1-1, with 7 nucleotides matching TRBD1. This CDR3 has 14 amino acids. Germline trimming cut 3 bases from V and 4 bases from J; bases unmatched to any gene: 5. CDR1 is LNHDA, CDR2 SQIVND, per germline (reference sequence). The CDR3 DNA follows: TGTGCCAGTAGTATTCAGGGGGTGGGCACTGAAGCTTTCTTT. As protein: CASSIQGVGTEAFF.

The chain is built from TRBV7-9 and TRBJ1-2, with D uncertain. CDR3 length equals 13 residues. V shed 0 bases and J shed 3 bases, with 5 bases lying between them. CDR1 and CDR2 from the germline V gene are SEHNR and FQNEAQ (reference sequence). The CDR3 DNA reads TGTGCCAGCAGCTTAGCCGAGGACTATGGCTACACCTTC. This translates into CASSLAEDYGYTF. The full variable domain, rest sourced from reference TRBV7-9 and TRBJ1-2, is DTGVSQNPRHKITKRGQNVTFRCDPISEHNRLYWYRQTLGQGPEFLTYFQNEAQLEKSRLLSDRFSAERPKGSFSTLEIQRTEQGDSAMYLCASSLAEDYGYTFGSGTRLTVV.